The 12 T cell receptor beta chains below were found in one sample sequenced in a study of shared clonotypes between healthy human individuals. Clones were sequenced by immunoSEQ multiplex PCR, and TCRdb holds only the in-frame ones, with some missing. There are about 700,000 clones in the sample; 74% occur only once, and over 1.5% lies in the top ten. Sequenced sample: memory CD4+ T cells sorted from blood. Described subset: CD45RA-negative fraction. All receptors derive from a woman in her twenties or thirties in good health.

This clone was detected once. The chain joins TRBV5-1 to TRBJ2-7, with 8 bases aligning to TRBD1. The V gene end was trimmed by 4 bases and the J gene end by 4 bases; junction bases not matched to a gene: 10. Germline loops: CDR1 SGHRS, CDR2 YFSETQ. The CDR3 is 15 residues long. CDR3 protein: CASSLRQGTAYEQYF. DNA for the CDR3: TGCGCCAGCAGCCTGCGACAGGGGACCGCGTACGAGCAGTACTTC.

The chain has TRBV11-2 and TRBJ2-2; TRBD2 might be the D (5 bases). The CDR3 length is 17 residues. The germline V gene encodes CDR1 SGHAT and CDR2 FQNNGV. Deletions cut 1 base from V and 1 base from J, with 13 bases between. The CDR3 loop is CASSLGSSGENTGELFF. The CDR3 DNA reads as TGTGCCAGCAGCTTAGGATCCAGCGGAGAGAACACCGGGGAGCTGTTTTTT.

The rearrangement joins TRBV28 to TRBJ2-7, with 8 bases lining up with TRBD2. Trimming took 7 bases from V and 3 from J; bases not matched to a gene: 5. CDR3 length equals 13 residues. Germline CDR1 reads MDHEN; CDR2 reads SYDVKM. The CDR3 coding sequence is TGTGCCAGCAAGGGACTAGGACACTACGAGCAGTACTTC. This sequence encodes CASKGLGHYEQYF.

The chain employs TRBV29-1 and TRBJ2-7; 8 nucleotides line up with TRBD1. Germline loops: CDR1 SQVTM, CDR2 ANQGSEA. The CDR3 contains 12 residues. Unmatched junction bases numbered 8, after V lost 6 bases and J lost 7 bases. The CDR3 protein is CSVTGGSLEQYF. The CDR3 bases are TGCAGCGTCACAGGGGGTTCCTTGGAGCAGTACTTC.

This clone has a handful of counts. The chain links TRBV5-1 to TRBJ2-5; D call uncertain. Looked up from germline, CDR1 is SGHRS and CDR2 is YFSETQ. CDR3 size: 13 residues. The V end was cut by 5 bases, the J end by 5 bases, with 13 bases between. The CDR3 here is CASSTNIGETQYF. The DNA of the CDR3 is TGCGCCAGCAGTACAAACATCGGGGAGACCCAGTACTTC.

This clone was seen more than once but under ten times. The chain links TRBV7-9 to TRBJ1-5; D gene unclear. CDR1 is SEHNR, CDR2 FQNEAQ, per germline (reference sequence). The CDR3 has 14 amino acids. V was shortened by 4 bases and J by 4 bases, with 11 bases between the two germline ends. The CDR3 DNA reads TGTGCCAGCAGCTCCCGACAAGCAAATCAGCCCCAGCATTTT. This codes for CASSSRQANQPQHF.

V gene TRBV2 combines with J gene TRBJ2-5, with TRBD2 matching 8 bases. The CDR3 contains 16 residues. CDR1 SNHLY and CDR2 FYNNEI come from the germline V gene. V was clipped by 8 bases and J by 1 base; unmatched bases: 12. CDR3 nucleotides: TGTGCCAGCTCTCGGGGTAGCGGGGCCCCCCAAGAGACCCAGTACTTC. Protein: CASSRGSGAPQETQYF.

V and J are TRBV10-2 and TRBJ2-5; 8 nucleotides align to TRBD2. Germline CDR1 is WSHSY and CDR2 is SAAADI. Trimming removed 5 bases from V and 5 bases from J; junction bases left unmatched: 7. This CDR3 comprises 14 residues. This chain's CDR3 is CASSLAGSRETQYF. Here the CDR3 DNA reads TGCGCCAGCAGTTTAGCGGGAAGTCGGGAGACCCAGTACTTC.

This chain links TRBV5-1 with TRBJ2-2; possibly TRBD2 for D (6 bases). The V gene lost 4 bases and the J gene lost 1 base, with 11 bases spanning the gap. The CDR3 length is 15 residues. CDR1 is SGHRS, CDR2 YFSETQ, per germline. The CDR3, as DNA: TGCGCCAGCAGCATCGGGACTCAGAACACCGGGGAGCTGTTTTTT. It encodes CASSIGTQNTGELFF.

V usage is TRBV12-5 and J usage is TRBJ1-5; the D is unclear. Germline V gives CDR1 LGHNT, CDR2 FRNRAP. Trimming left V 4 bases short and J 10 bases short, with 14 bases between. There are 13 residues in the CDR3. The CDR3 region is CASGSLGGLPQHF. CDR3 in DNA: TGTGCTAGTGGTTCCCTCGGCGGCCTCCCCCAGCATTTT. The variable domain in full, completed from reference TRBV12-5 and TRBJ1-5, reads DARVTQTPRHKVTEMGQEVTMRCQPILGHNTVFWYRQTMMQGLELLAYFRNRAPLDDSGMPKDRFSAEMPDATLATLKIQPSEPRDSAVYFCASGSLGGLPQHFGDGTRLSIL.

This clone was counted a single time. The chain employs TRBV5-1 and TRBJ2-7; D is undetermined. CDR1 is SGHRS, CDR2 YFSETQ, per germline. The germline V and J ends were trimmed by 1 base and 7 bases, with 12 bases remaining between them. The CDR3 spans 13 residues. The CDR3 DNA is TGCGCCAGCAGCTTGTTAGCCGCCGGGGAGCAGTACTTC. It encodes CASSLLAAGEQYF.

The rearrangement uses TRBV6-1 and TRBJ2-7; TRBD2 matches 10 bases. Germline CDR1 and CDR2: MNHNS and SASEGT. V trimming: 3 bases; J trimming: 1 base; junction bases outside the gene matches: 3. The CDR3 has 15 residues. The CDR3 loop is CASSDLAGASYEQYF. The DNA for the CDR3 is TGTGCCAGCAGTGATCTAGCGGGAGCGTCCTACGAGCAGTACTTC.